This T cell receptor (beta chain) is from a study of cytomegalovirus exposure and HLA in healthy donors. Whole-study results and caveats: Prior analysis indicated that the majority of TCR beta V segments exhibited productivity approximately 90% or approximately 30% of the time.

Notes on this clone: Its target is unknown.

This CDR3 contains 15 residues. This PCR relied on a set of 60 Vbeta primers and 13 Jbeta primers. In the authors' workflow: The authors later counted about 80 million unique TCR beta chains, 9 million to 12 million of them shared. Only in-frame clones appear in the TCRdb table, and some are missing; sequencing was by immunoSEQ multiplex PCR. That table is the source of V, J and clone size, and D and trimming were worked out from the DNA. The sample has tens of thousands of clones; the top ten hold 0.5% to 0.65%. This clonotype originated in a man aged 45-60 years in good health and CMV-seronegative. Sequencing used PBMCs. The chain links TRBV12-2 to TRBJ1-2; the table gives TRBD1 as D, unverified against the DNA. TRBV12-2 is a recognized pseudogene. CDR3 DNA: TGTGCAAGTCGCTCACTGGACAGGGGGCTGTTCGGCTACACCTTC. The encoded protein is CASRSLDRGLFGYTF.